This T cell receptor beta chain originates from a study of early T cells in non-severe SARS-CoV-2 infection. Individual cDNA molecules each received unique molecular identifiers attached to them. TCRdb passed the 5' RACE reads through MiXCR, listing each CDR3 protein once. The sample contains 55,000 to 80,000 distinct CDR3 sequences, about 9.9% of which appear only once. This clonotype has a count of ten or more. CDR3 size: 12 residues. The V gene lost 9 bases and the J gene lost 10 bases, with 13 bases spanning the gap. Germline V CDR1 and CDR2: ENHRY, SYGVKD. This clonotype was sampled from an adult who was a healthcare worker with PCR-confirmed SARS-CoV-2 infection or an uninfected control (not recorded which). The chain employs TRBV10-3 and TRBJ1-6; D uncertain. The sequenced material came from whole blood. The CDR3 region has the DNA TGTGCCATAGCGCCGGGCACCTCACCCCTCCACTTT. This translates into CAIAPGTSPLHF.